A selection of T cell receptor beta chains follows, all from one sample in a study of cytotoxic CD8 clonotypes in ibrutinib-treated CLL. Assay used: immunoSEQ multiplex PCR; TCRdb lists only in-frame clones, some missing. The sample has 35,000 to 55,000 clones; around 70% are singletons. The source material was PBMCs, sampled after 12 months of ibrutinib treatment. These receptors originate from a human donor with chronic lymphocytic leukemia. Both conserved end residues are part of each CDR3. Fields, in order: V gene, D gene, clone size, J gene, CDR3 protein, CDR3 DNA. The D gene is left open where the match is weak. Rows give clone size only sometimes, using once, few, many, or a class for an expanded clone.

v_call: TRBV14
d_call: .
clone_size: .
j_call: TRBJ1-4
cdr3_aa: CASSRAVHNEKLFF
cdr3_nt: TGTGCCAGCAGCCGGGCGGTTCATAATGAAAAACTGTTTTTT

v_call: TRBV2
d_call: .
clone_size: .
j_call: TRBJ1-2
cdr3_aa: CASSVPGNNYGYTF
cdr3_nt: TGTGCCAGCAGTGTTCCGGGGAACAACTATGGCTACACCTTC

v_call: TRBV18
d_call: .
clone_size: .
j_call: TRBJ2-6
cdr3_aa: CASSPPGAGANVLTF
cdr3_nt: TGTGCCAGCTCACCCCCAGGGGCTGGGGCCAACGTCCTGACTTTC

v_call: TRBV28
d_call: TRBD1
clone_size: few
j_call: TRBJ1-4
cdr3_aa: CASSLKGAGTNEKLFF
cdr3_nt: TGTGCCAGCAGTTTAAAGGGGGCCGGAACTAATGAAAAACTGTTTTTT

v_call: TRBV28
d_call: .
clone_size: once
j_call: TRBJ1-1
cdr3_aa: CASSPIMNTEAFF
cdr3_nt: TGTGCCAGCAGCCCCATCATGAACACTGAAGCTTTCTTT

v_call: TRBV7-2
d_call: .
clone_size: .
j_call: TRBJ2-7
cdr3_aa: CASSLQGGYEQYF
cdr3_nt: TGTGCCAGCAGCTTACAGGGCGGGTACGAGCAGTACTTC

v_call: TRBV28
d_call: .
clone_size: .
j_call: TRBJ2-2
cdr3_aa: CASSRSTNTGELFF
cdr3_nt: TGTGCCAGCAGTCGAAGCACGAACACCGGGGAGCTGTTTTTT

v_call: TRBV11-2
d_call: TRBD2
clone_size: once
j_call: TRBJ2-7
cdr3_aa: CASSLTSGTSGGDTYEQYF
cdr3_nt: TGTGCCAGCAGCTTAACCTCCGGGACTAGCGGGGGGGATACCTACGAGCAGTACTTC

v_call: TRBV10-3
d_call: .
clone_size: .
j_call: TRBJ2-7
cdr3_aa: CAISAGQSSVYYF
cdr3_nt: TGTGCCATCAGTGCTGGACAGTCTTCCGTCTATTACTTC

v_call: TRBV7-2
d_call: .
clone_size: .
j_call: TRBJ1-2
cdr3_aa: CASSAVGGSIGGYTF
cdr3_nt: TGTGCCAGCAGCGCGGTCGGGGGGAGTATCGGTGGCTACACCTTC

v_call: TRBV11-1
d_call: .
clone_size: .
j_call: TRBJ1-1
cdr3_aa: CASRDVWNTEAFF
cdr3_nt: TGTGCCAGCAGGGATGTGTGGAACACTGAAGCTTTCTTT

v_call: TRBV4-1
d_call: .
clone_size: few
j_call: TRBJ1-1
cdr3_aa: CASSQEGGGREAFF
cdr3_nt: TGCGCCAGCAGCCAAGAAGGTGGGGGGCGAGAAGCTTTCTTT

v_call: TRBV13
d_call: .
clone_size: .
j_call: TRBJ2-1
cdr3_aa: CASSSPSVAGSYNEQFF
cdr3_nt: TGTGCCAGCAGCTCCCCAAGTGTGGCGGGCTCCTACAATGAGCAGTTCTTC

v_call: TRBV5-1
d_call: TRBD2
clone_size: once
j_call: TRBJ2-3
cdr3_aa: CASTGGLAGEHAYF
cdr3_nt: TGCGCCAGCACCGGAGGACTAGCGGGGGAGCATGCGTATTTT

v_call: TRBV7-2
d_call: .
clone_size: .
j_call: TRBJ1-3
cdr3_aa: CASSFDSGGYAIYF
cdr3_nt: TGTGCCAGCAGCTTTGACAGTGGGGGATACGCCATATATTTT

v_call: TRBV5-1
d_call: .
clone_size: .
j_call: TRBJ1-1
cdr3_aa: CASSPTGSDTEAFF
cdr3_nt: TGCGCCAGCAGCCCGACGGGGAGTGACACTGAAGCTTTCTTT

v_call: TRBV7-7
d_call: TRBD2
clone_size: .
j_call: TRBJ2-1
cdr3_aa: CASSLALTGGLDEQFF
cdr3_nt: TGTGCTAGCAGCTTAGCCTTAACGGGGGGGCTCGATGAGCAGTTCTTC

v_call: TRBV19
d_call: .
clone_size: .
j_call: TRBJ1-6
cdr3_aa: CASSRQSSYNSPLHF
cdr3_nt: TGTGCCAGTAGTAGACAGAGCTCCTATAATTCACCCCTCCACTTT

v_call: TRBV18
d_call: .
clone_size: .
j_call: TRBJ2-5
cdr3_aa: CASSPRSTGGETQYF
cdr3_nt: TGTGCCAGCTCACCACGCAGTACTGGCGGAGAGACCCAGTACTTC

v_call: TRBV5-1
d_call: TRBD1
clone_size: .
j_call: TRBJ1-5
cdr3_aa: CASSLTGKTPQHF
cdr3_nt: TGCGCCAGCAGTTTGACAGGGAAGACGCCCCAGCATTTT

v_call: TRBV28
d_call: TRBD1
clone_size: few
j_call: TRBJ2-7
cdr3_aa: CASRPGGYEQYF
cdr3_nt: TGTGCCAGCCGCCCAGGGGGCTACGAGCAGTACTTC

v_call: TRBV4-1
d_call: .
clone_size: .
j_call: TRBJ1-4
cdr3_aa: CASRLGSIGEKLFF
cdr3_nt: TGCGCCAGCAGACTAGGGAGCATAGGGGAAAAACTGTTTTTT

v_call: TRBV11-2
d_call: .
clone_size: .
j_call: TRBJ2-5
cdr3_aa: CASSLSRGVQETQYF
cdr3_nt: TGTGCCAGCAGCCTAAGTCGGGGTGTCCAAGAGACCCAGTACTTC

v_call: TRBV4-1
d_call: .
clone_size: .
j_call: TRBJ1-5
cdr3_aa: CASSSSAGRGHQPQHF
cdr3_nt: TGCGCCAGCAGCTCCAGCGCTGGAAGAGGGCATCAGCCCCAGCATTTT

v_call: TRBV7-8
d_call: .
clone_size: .
j_call: TRBJ1-1
cdr3_aa: CASSFDISTEAFF
cdr3_nt: TGTGCCAGCAGCTTTGACATTTCCACTGAAGCTTTCTTT

v_call: TRBV7-9
d_call: TRBD1
clone_size: .
j_call: TRBJ1-6
cdr3_aa: CASSSPTGTGGLFDSPLHF
cdr3_nt: TGTGCCAGCAGCTCCCCCACCGGGACAGGGGGCCTATTTGATTCACCCCTCCACTTT

v_call: TRBV12-5
d_call: TRBD2
clone_size: .
j_call: TRBJ2-2
cdr3_aa: CASGFRTSGEWNTGELFF
cdr3_nt: TGTGCTAGTGGTTTTCGGACTAGCGGGGAATGGAACACCGGGGAGCTGTTTTTT

v_call: TRBV6-5
d_call: .
clone_size: .
j_call: TRBJ1-2
cdr3_aa: CASRRQITNYGYTF
cdr3_nt: TGTGCCAGCAGAAGACAGATCACTAACTATGGCTACACCTTC